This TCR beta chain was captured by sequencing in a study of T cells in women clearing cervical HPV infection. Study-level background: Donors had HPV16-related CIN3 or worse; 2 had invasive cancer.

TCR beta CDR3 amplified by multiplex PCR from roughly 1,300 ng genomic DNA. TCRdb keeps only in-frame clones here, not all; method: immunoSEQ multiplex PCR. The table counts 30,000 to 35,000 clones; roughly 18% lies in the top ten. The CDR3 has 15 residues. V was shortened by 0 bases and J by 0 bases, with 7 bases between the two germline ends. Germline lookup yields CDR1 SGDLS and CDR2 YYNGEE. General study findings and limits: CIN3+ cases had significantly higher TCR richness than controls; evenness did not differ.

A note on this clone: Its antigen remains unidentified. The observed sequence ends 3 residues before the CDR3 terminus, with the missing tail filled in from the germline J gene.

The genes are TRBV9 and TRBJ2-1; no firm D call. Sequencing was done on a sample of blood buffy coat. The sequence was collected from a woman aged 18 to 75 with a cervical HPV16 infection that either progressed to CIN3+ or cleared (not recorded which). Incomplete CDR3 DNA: TGTGCCAGCAGCGTAGACTTGAGCTCCTACAATGAG. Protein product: CASSVDLSSYNE. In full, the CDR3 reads CASSVDLSSYNEQFF.